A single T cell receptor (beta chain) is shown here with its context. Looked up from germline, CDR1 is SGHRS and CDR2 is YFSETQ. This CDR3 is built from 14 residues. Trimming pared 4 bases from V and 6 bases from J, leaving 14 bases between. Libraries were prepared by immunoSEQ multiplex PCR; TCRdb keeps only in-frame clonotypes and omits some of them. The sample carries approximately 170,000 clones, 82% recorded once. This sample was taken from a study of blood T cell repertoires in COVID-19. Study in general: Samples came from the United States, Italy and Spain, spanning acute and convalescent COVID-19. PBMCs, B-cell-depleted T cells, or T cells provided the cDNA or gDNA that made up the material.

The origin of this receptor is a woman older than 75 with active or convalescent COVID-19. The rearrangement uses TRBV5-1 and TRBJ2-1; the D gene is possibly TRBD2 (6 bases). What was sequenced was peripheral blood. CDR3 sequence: CASSRREEGNEQFF. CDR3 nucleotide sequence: TGCGCCAGCAGCCGCAGGGAGGAGGGCAATGAGCAGTTCTTC.